Each of the 3 T cell receptor beta chains below was sequenced from the same sample in a study of PD-L1 blockade in urothelial cancer. The table came from immunoSEQ multiplex PCR; TCRdb's copy has only in-frame clones and leaves some out. The table lists some 120,000 clones, roughly 89% of them singletons. The time point here: peripheral blood 6 weeks after treatment start. This sample comprised PBMCs, obtained around atezolizumab (anti-PD-L1) treatment. Receptors were obtained from a man aged 60-69 years with urothelial cancer.

V and J are TRBV7-2 and TRBJ1-1; 7 bases align to TRBD1. Looked up from germline, CDR1 is SGHTA and CDR2 is FQGNSA. This CDR3 comprises 14 residues. Trimming removed 1 base from V and 7 bases from J; junction bases left unmatched: 6. The CDR3 coding sequence is TGTGCCAGCAGCTTAGGGCAGGGGGGCCGTGAAGCTTTCTTT. The encoded protein is CASSLGQGGREAFF. Complete variable domain (other parts from reference TRBV7-2 and TRBJ1-1): GAGVSQSPSNKVTEKGKDVELRCDPISGHTALYWYRQSLGQGLEFLIYFQGNSAPDKSGLPSDRFSAERTGGSVSTLTIQRTQQEDSAVYLCASSLGQGGREAFFGQGTRLTVV.

This chain links TRBV20-1 with TRBJ1-3; D is uncertain. The CDR3 has 11 residues. V dropped 3 bases and J dropped 4 bases, with 4 bases sitting between them. Germline values: CDR1 DFQATT, CDR2 SNEGSKA (reference sequence). The CDR3 sequence: CSASRGNTIYF. DNA for the CDR3: TGCAGTGCTAGTAGAGGAAACACCATATATTTT.

The V call is TRBV18, the J call TRBJ2-7; 13 bases align to TRBD2. The CDR3 has 18 residues. V shed 4 bases and J 1 base; nucleotides not matched to a gene: 10. Per germline, CDR1 KGHSH and CDR2 LQKENI. This CDR3 reads CASSREDMGLAGSYEQYF. In nucleotides, the CDR3 is TGTGCCAGCTCACGCGAGGATATGGGACTAGCGGGGTCCTACGAGCAGTACTTC.